The subject of this entry is one TCR beta chain. Its antigen is still unknown. This sample was included in a study of OX40 agonist ivuxolimab in advanced cancers. Overall study findings and caveats: There was clonal expansion of CD4+ and CD8+ blood T cells by week 6 at 0.1 to 3.0 mg/kg. Patients who responded partially at 0.1-3.0 mg/kg showed clonal expansion ranking among the lowest.

The ends were cut back, 1 base at V and 4 bases at J, with 12 bases in the middle. The CDR3 is 16 amino acids. Germline CDR1 reads SGHKS; CDR2 reads YYEKEE (reference sequence). Patients with autoimmune history or systemic immunosuppression were excluded. Repertoires were generated with immunoSEQ multiplex PCR, while TCRdb's copy carries only in-frame clones and drops some. The data hold about 66,000 clones, with approximately 78% observed a single time. The input for sequencing was CD4+ or CD8+ T cells sorted from blood, taken in a trial of the OX40 agonist ivuxolimab. This TCR was sampled from an adult with an advanced solid tumor such as melanoma, head and neck, liver or kidney cancer. V usage is TRBV5-5 and J usage is TRBJ1-6; the D is unclear. CDR3 in amino acids: CASSLMAENYNSPLHF. The DNA for the CDR3 is TGTGCCAGCAGCTTGATGGCTGAGAATTATAATTCACCCCTCCACTTT.